This note documents a single TCR beta chain sequence. The antigen is not known. The germline V gene has CDR1 SGHVS and CDR2 FQNEAQ. The CDR3 spans 15 residues. V lost 4 bases, J lost 3 bases, and 16 bases lay in between. The sample originates from a study of identical twins. The study's findings and limits: Abundant beta clonotypes from cord blood bore fewer insertions; memory repertoires lacked this pattern.

In TCRdb, the 5' RACE reads were re-called with MiXCR into one record per CDR3 protein. Among 350,000 or so distinct CDR3 sequences, around an eighth were seen once, and the ten largest hold approximately 7.6%. These data also formed part of another study, on yellow fever vaccine responses in identical twins.

The V gene is TRBV7-8, the J gene TRBJ2-7; the D is unclear. Sequences were obtained from CD8+ T cells sorted from blood. The receptor was derived from a woman aged 18-35 years in good health. CDR3: CASSSVTRLDYEQYF. The CDR3 nucleotides are TGTGCCAGCAGCTCAGTGACCCGACTGGACTACGAGCAGTACTTC.